The clone carrying this T cell receptor (beta chain) was observed a few times. The data originate from a study of blood T cells in healthy people across ages. On the study more broadly: Roughly one uniquely barcoded beta molecule per two T cells was captured.

A sample-barcoded 5' primer and a J-beta primer mix were used in a second PCR of roughly 7 to 11 cycles. Each cDNA molecule carried a tag from a template-switch adaptor that contained 12 random nucleotides. In TCRdb, the 5' RACE reads were re-called with MiXCR into one record per CDR3 protein. The sample includes about a million distinct CDR3 sequences, roughly 51% of them seen just once. V lost 0 bases to trimming and J lost 3 bases, with 9 bases between them. Germline CDR1 and CDR2: SGHKS and YYEKEE (reference sequence). This CDR3 is built from 14 residues. The sequencing sample was made of blood. The clonotype originates from a woman in her sixties in good health. The rearrangement links TRBV5-5 to TRBJ1-2; D is unclear. The CDR3 DNA follows: TGTGCCAGCAGCTTGGGCGGAGGGTACTATGGCTACACCTTC. This gives the protein CASSLGGGYYGYTF.